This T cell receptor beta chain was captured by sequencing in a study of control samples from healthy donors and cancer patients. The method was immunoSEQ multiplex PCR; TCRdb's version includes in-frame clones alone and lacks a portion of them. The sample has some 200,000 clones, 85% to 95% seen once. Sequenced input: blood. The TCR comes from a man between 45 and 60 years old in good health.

As DNA, the CDR3 is TGTGCCAGCAGTGAAGATTGGGACGGGGCAGAGACCCAGTACTTC. Its protein is CASSEDWDGAETQYF. V usage is TRBV6-1 and J usage is TRBJ2-5; TRBD1 or TRBD2 may be the D gene (5 bases each). The CDR3 length is 15 residues. V lost 1 base and J 4 bases, leaving 13 bases between the germline ends. The germline V gene has CDR1 MNHNS and CDR2 SASEGT.